The 4 T cell receptor beta chains reported below all come from one sample, sequenced in a study of T cell responses to AZD1222 COVID-19 vaccine. The protocol was immunoSEQ multiplex PCR, while the TCRdb copy is restricted to in-frame clones and leaves out a portion. The sample records approximately 270,000 clones, around 93% being singletons. Sequencing was performed on peripheral blood, taken 28 days after the second AZD1222 dose. The receptors come from an adult who received the AZD1222 COVID-19 vaccine.

There are a few counts of this clone. The chain links TRBV20-1 to TRBJ1-6; D is uncertain. Looked up from germline, CDR1 is DFQATT and CDR2 is SNEGSKA (reference sequence). CDR3 size: 13 residues. Trimming took 3 bases from V and 9 from J, leaving 12 bases between them. The CDR3: CSASYSGRSPLHF. DNA for the CDR3: TGCAGTGCTAGTTACAGCGGTCGTTCACCCCTCCACTTT.

This chain uses TRBV3-1 (or the pseudogene TRBV3-2) with TRBJ1-1; D not certain. Per the germline V gene, CDR1 is LGHDT and CDR2 is YNNKEL (reference sequence). This CDR3 region has 13 residues. Between the trimmed V and J ends, which lost 1 base and 8 bases, there was a span of 11 bases. Here the CDR3 DNA reads TGTGCCAGCAGCCAAGGGTCTCTAACGGAAGCTTTCTTT. This gives the protein CASSQGSLTEAFF.

The chain has TRBV5-8 and TRBJ1-4, with a weak D call TRBD1 (5 bases). V was cut by 1 base and J by 1 base, with 5 bases left in between. The CDR3 has 14 amino acids. The germline CDR1 and CDR2 sequences are SGHTS and YDEGEE. The CDR3 DNA reads TGTGCCAGCAGCTTGAGGGGAACTAATGAAAAACTGTTTTTT. Translating it yields CASSLRGTNEKLFF.

The chain carries TRBV10-2 and TRBJ2-3, with D perhaps TRBD2 (5 bases). Trimming pared 8 bases from V and 8 bases from J, leaving 17 bases between. The CDR3 covers 13 residues. In germline, CDR1 is WSHSY, CDR2 SAAADI. In nucleotides, the CDR3 is TGCGCCAGCTCGGGATCTACCTCCGGTACGCAGTATTTT. Protein product: CASSGSTSGTQYF.